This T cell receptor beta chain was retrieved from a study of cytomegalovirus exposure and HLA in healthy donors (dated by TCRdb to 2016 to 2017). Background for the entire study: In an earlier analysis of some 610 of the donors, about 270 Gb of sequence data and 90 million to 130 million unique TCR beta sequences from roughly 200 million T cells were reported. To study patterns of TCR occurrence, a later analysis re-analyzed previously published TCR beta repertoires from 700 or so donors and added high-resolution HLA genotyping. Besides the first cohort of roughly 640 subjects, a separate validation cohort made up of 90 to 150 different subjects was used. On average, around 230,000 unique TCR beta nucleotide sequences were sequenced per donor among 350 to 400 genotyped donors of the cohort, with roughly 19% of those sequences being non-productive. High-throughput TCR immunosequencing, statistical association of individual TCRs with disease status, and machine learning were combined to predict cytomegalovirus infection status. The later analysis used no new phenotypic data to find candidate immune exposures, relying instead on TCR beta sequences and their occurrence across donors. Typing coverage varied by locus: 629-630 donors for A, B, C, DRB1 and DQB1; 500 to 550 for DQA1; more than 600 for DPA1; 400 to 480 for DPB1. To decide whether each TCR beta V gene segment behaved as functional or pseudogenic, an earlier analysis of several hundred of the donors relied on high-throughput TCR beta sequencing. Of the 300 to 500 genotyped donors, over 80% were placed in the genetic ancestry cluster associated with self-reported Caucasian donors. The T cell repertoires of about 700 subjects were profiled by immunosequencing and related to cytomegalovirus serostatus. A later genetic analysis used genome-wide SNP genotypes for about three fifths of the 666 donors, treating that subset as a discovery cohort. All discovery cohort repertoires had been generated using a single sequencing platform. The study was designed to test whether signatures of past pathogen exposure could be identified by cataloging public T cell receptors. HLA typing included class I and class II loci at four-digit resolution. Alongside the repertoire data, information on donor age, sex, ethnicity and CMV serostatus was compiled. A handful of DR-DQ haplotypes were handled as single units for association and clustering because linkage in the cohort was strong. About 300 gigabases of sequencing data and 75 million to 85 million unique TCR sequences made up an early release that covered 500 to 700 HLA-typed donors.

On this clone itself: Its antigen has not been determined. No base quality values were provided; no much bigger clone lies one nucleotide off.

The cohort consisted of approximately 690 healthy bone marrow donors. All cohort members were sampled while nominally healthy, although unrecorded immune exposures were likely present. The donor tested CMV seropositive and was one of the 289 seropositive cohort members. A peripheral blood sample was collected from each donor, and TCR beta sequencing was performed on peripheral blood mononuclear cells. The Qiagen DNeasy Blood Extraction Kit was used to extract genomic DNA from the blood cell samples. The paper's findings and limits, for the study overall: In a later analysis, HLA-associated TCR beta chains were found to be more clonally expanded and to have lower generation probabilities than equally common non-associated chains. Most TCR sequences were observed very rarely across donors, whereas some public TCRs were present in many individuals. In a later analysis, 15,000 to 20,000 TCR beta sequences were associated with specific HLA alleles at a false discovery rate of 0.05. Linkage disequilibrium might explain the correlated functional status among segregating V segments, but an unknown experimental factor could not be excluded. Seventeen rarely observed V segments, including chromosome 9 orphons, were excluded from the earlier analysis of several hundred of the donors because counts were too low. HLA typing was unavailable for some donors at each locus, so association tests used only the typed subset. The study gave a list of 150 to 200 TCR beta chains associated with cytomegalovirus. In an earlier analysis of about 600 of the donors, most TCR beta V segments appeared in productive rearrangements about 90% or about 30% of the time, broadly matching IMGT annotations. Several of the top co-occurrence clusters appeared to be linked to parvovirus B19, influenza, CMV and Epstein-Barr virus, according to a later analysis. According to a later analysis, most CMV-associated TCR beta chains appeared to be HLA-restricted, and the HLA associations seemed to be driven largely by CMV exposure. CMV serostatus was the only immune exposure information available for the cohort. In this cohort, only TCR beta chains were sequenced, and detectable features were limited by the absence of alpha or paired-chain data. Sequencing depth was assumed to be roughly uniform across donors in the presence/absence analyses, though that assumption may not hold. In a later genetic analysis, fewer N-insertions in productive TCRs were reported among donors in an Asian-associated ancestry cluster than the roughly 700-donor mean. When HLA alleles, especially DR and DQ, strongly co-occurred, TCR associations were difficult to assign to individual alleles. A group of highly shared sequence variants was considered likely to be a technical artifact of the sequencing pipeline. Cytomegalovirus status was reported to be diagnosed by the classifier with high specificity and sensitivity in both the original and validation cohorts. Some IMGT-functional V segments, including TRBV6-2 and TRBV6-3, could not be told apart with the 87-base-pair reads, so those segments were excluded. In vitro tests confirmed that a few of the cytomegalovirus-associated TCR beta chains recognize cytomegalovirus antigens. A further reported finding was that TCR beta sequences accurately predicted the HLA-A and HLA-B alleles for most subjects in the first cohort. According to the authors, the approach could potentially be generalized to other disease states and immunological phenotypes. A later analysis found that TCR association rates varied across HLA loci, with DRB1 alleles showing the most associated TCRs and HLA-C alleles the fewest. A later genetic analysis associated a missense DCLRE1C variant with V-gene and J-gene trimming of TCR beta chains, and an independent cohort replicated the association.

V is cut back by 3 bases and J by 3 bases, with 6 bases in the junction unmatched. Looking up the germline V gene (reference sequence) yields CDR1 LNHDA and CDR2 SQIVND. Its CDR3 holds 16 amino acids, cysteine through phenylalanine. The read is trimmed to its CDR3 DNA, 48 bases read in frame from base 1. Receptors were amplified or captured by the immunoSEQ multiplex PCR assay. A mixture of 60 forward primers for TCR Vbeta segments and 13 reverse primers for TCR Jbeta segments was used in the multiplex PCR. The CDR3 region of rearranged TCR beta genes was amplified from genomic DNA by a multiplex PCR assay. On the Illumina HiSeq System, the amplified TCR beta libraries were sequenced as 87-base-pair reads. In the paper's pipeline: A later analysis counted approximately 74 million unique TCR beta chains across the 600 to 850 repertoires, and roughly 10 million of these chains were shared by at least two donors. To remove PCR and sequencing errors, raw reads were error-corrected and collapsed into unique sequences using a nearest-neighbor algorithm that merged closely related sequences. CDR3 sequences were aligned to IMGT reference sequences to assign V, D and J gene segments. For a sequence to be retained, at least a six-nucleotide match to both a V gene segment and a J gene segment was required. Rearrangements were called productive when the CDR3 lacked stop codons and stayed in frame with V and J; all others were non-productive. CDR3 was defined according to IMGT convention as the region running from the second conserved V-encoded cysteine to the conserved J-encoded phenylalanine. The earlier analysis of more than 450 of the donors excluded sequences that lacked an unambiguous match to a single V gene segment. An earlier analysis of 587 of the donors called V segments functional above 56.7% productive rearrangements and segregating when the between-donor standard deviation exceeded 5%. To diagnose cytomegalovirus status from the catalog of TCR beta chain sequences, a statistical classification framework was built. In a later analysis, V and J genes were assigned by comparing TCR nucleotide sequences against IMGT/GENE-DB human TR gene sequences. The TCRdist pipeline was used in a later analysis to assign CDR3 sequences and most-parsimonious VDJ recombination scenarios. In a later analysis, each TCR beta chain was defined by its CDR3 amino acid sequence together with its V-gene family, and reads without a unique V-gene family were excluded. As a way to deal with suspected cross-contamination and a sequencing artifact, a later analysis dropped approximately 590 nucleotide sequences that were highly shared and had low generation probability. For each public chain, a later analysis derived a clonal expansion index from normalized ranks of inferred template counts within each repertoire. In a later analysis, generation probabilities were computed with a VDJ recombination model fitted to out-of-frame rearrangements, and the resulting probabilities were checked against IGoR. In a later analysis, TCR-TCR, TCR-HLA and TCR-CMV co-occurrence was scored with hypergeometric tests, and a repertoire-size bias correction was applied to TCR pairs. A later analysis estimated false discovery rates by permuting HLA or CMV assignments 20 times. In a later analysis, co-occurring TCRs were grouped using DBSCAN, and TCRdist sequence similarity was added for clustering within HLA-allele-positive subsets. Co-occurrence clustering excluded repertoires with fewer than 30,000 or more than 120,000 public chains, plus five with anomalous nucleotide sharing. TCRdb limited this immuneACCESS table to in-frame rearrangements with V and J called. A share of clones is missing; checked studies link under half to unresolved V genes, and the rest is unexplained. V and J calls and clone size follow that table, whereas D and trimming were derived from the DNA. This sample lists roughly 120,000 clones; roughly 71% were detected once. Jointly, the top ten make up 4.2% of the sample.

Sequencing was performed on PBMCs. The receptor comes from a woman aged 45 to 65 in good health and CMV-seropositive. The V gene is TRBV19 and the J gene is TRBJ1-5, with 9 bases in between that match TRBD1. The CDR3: CASSIFGQGYNQPQHF. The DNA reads TGTGCCAGTAGTATCTTTGGACAGGGGTACAATCAGCCCCAGCATTTT. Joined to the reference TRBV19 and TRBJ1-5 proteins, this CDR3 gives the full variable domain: DGGITQSPKYLFRKEGQNVTLSCEQNLNHDAMYWYRQDPGQGLRLIYYSQIVNDFQKGDIAEGYSVSREKKESFPLTVTSAQKNPTAFYLCASSIFGQGYNQPQHFGDGTRLSIL.